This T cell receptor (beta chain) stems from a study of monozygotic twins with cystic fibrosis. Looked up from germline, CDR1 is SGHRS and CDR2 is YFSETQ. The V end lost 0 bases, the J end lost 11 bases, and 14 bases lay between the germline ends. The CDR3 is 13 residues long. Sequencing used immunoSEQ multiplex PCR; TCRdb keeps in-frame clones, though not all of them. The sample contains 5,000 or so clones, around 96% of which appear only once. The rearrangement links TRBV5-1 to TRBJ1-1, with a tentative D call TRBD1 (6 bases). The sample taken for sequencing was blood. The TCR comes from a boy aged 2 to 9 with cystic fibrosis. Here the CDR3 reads CASSLGEGVEAFF. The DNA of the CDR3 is TGCGCCAGCAGCTTGGGAGAGGGGGTCGAGGCTTTCTTT.